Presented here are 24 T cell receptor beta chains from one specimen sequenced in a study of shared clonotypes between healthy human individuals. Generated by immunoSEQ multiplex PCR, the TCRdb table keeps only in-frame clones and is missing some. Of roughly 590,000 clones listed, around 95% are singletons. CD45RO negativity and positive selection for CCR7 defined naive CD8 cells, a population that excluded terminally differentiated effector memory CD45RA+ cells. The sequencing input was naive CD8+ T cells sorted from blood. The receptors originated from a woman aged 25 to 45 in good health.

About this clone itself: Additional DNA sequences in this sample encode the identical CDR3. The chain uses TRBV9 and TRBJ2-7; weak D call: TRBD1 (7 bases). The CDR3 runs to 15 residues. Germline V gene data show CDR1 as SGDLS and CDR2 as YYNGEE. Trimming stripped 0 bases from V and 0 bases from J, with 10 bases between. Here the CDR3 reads CASSVGQGLSYEQYF. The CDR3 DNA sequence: TGTGCCAGCAGCGTAGGACAGGGACTCTCCTACGAGCAGTACTTC.

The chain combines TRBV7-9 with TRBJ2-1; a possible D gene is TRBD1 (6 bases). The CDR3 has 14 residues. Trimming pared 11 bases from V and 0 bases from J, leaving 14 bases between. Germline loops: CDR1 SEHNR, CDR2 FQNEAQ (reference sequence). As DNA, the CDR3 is TGTGCCGGGGGCGACAGGAGCTCCTACAATGAGCAGTTCTTC. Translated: CAGGDRSSYNEQFF.

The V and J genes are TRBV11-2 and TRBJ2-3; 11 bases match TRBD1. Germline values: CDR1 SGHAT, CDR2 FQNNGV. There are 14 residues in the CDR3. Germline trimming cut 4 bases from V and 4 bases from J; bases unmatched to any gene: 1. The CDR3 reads CASSSGQGADTQYF. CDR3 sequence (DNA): TGTGCCAGCAGCTCGGGACAGGGGGCAGATACGCAGTATTTT.

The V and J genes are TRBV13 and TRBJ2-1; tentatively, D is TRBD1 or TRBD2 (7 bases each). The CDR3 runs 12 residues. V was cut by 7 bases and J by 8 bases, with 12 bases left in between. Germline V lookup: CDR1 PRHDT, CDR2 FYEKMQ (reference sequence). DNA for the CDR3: TGTGCCAGCACACAGGGGAGGGATGAGCAGTTCTTC. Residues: CASTQGRDEQFF.

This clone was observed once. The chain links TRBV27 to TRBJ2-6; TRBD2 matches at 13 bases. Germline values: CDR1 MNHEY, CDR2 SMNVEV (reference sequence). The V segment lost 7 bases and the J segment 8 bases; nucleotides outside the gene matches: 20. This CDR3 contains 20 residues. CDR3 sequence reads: CASTTLGLAGVPLLSNVLTF. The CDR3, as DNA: TGTGCCAGCACCACCCTAGGACTAGCGGGAGTCCCGCTCTTATCCAACGTCCTGACTTTC.

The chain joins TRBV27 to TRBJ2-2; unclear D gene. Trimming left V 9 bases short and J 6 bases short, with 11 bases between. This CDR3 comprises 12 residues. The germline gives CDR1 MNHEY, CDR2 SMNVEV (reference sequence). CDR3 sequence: CASTNRAGELFF. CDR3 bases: TGTGCCAGTACCAACCGGGCCGGGGAGCTGTTTTTT.

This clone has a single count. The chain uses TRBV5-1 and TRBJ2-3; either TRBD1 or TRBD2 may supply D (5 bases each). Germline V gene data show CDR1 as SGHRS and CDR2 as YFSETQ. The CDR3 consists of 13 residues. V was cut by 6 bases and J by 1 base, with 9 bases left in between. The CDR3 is CASIRDRTDTQYF. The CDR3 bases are TGCGCCAGCATCCGGGACCGCACAGATACGCAGTATTTT.

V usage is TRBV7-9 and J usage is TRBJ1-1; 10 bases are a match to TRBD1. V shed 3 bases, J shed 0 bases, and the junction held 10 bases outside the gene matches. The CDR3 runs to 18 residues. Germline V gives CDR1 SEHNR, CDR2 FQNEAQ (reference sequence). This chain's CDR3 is CASSFNVGQGGMNTEAFF. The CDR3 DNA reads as TGTGCCAGCAGCTTTAATGTTGGACAGGGGGGGATGAACACTGAAGCTTTCTTT.

The CDR3: CASMGSGLQETQYF. The CDR3 nucleotides are TGTGCCAGTATGGGTAGCGGGCTCCAAGAGACCCAGTACTTC. V usage is TRBV19 and J usage is TRBJ2-5; 7 nucleotides align to TRBD2. V shed 7 bases, J shed 1 base, and the junction held 6 bases outside the gene matches. CDR1 and CDR2 (germline): LNHDA, SQIVND (reference sequence). CDR3 size: 14 residues. Full variable domain (missing parts from reference TRBV19 and TRBJ2-5): DGGITQSPKYLFRKEGQNVTLSCEQNLNHDAMYWYRQDPGQGLRLIYYSQIVNDFQKGDIAEGYSVSREKKESFPLTVTSAQKNPTAFYLCASMGSGLQETQYFGPGTRLLVL.

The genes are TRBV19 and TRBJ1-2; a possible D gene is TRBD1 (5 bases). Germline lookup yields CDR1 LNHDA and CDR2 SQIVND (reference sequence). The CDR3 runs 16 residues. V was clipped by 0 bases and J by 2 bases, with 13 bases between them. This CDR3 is CASSIDPDSGNYGYTF. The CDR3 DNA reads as TGTGCCAGTAGTATAGATCCTGACAGCGGGAACTATGGCTACACCTTC.

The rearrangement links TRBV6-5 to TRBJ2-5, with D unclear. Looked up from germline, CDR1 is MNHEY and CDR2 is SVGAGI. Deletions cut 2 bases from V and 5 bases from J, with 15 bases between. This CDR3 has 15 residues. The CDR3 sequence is CASSYLARASETQYF. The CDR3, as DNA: TGTGCCAGCAGTTACCTCGCCCGGGCTTCGGAGACCCAGTACTTC.

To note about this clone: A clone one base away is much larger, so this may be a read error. CDR3 protein: CASSSNYEQYF. The CDR3 DNA reads TGTGCCAGCAGCTCCAACTACGAGCAGTACTTC. The chain employs TRBV5-4 and TRBJ2-5; D remains unclear. The tail of the sequence fits TRBJ2-7 better, so the J call may be wrong. The V gene's germline CDR1 is SGHNT and CDR2 YYREEE (reference sequence). This CDR3 has 11 amino acids.

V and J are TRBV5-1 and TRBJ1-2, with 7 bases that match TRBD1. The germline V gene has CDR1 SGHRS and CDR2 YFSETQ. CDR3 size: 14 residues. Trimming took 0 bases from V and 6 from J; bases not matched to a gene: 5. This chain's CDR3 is CASSLAGGGDGYTF. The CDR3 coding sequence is TGCGCCAGCAGCTTGGCCGGAGGGGGCGATGGCTACACCTTC.

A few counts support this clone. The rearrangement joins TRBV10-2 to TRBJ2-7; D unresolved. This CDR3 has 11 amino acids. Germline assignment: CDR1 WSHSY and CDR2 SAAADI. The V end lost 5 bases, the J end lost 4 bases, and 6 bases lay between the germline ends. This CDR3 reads CASSLGYEQYF. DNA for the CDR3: TGCGCCAGCAGTTTAGGTTACGAGCAGTACTTC.

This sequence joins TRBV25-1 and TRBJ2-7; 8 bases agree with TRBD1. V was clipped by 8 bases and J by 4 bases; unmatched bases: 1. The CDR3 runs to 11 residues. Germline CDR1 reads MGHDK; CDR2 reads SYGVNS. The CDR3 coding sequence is TGTGCCAGCGGACAGGGATACGAGCAGTACTTC. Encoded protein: CASGQGYEQYF.

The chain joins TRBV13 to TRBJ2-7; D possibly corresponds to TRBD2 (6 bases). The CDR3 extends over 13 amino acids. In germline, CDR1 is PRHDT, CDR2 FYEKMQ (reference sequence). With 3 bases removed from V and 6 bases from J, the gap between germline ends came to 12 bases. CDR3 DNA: TGTGCCAGCAGCTTGTATAGGGGAGGCGAGCAGTACTTC. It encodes CASSLYRGGEQYF. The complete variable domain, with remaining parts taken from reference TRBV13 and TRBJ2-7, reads AAGVIQSPRHLIKEKRETATLKCYPIPRHDTVYWYQQGPGQDPQFLISFYEKMQSDKGSIPDRFSAQQFSDYHSELNMSSLELGDSALYFCASSLYRGGEQYFGPGTRLTVT.

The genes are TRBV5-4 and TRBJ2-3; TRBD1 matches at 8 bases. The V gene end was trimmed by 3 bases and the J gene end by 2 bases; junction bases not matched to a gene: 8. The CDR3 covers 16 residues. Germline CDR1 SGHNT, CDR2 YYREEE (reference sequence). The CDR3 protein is CASSSPGQDPTDTQYF. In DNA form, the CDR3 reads TGTGCCAGCAGCTCCCCGGGACAGGATCCCACAGATACGCAGTATTTT. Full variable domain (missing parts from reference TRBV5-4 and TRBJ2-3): ETGVTQSPTHLIKTRGQQVTLRCSSQSGHNTVSWYQQALGQGPQFIFQYYREEENGRGNFPPRFSGLQFPNYSSELNVNALELDDSALYLCASSSPGQDPTDTQYFGPGTRLTVL.

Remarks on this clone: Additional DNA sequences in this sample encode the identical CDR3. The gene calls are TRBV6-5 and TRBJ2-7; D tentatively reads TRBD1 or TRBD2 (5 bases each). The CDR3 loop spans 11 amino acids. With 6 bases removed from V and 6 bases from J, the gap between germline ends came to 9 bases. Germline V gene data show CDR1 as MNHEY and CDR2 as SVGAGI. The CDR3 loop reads CASSSGGEQYF. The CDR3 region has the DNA TGTGCCAGCAGCTCTGGGGGCGAGCAGTACTTC.

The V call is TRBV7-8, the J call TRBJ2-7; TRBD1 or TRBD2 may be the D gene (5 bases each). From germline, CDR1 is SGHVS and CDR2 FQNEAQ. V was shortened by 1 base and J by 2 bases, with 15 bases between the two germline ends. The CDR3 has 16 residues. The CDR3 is CASSLVGRRAPYEQYF. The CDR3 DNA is TGTGCCAGCAGCTTAGTGGGGCGGCGGGCCCCCTACGAGCAGTACTTC.

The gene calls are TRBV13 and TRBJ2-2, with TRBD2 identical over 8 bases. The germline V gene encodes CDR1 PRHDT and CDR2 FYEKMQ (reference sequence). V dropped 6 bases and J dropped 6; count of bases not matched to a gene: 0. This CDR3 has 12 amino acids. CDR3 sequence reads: CASSSGAGELFF. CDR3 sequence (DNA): TGTGCCAGCAGTAGCGGGGCCGGGGAGCTGTTTTTT.

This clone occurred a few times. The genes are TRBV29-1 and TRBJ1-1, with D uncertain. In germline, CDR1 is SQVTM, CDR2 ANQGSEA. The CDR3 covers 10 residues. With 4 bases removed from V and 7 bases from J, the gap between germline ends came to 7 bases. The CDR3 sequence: CSVVVLEAFF. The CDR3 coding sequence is TGCAGCGTTGTTGTCCTTGAAGCTTTCTTT.

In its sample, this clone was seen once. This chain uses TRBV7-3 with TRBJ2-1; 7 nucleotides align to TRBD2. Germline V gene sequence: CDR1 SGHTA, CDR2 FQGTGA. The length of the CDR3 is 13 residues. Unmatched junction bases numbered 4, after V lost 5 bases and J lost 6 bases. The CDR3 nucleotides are TGTGCCAGCAGCGGACTAGAGTCCAATGAGCAGTTCTTC. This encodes CASSGLESNEQFF.

Here the CDR3 reads CAGLGDLNTEAFF. The CDR3 bases are TGTGCCGGTCTCGGGGACTTGAACACTGAAGCTTTCTTT. The chain is built from TRBV7-9 and TRBJ1-1; perhaps TRBD1 as D (5 bases). CDR3 length: 13 amino acids. Trimming removed 11 bases at V and 0 bases at J, with 13 bases between. Germline assignment: CDR1 SEHNR and CDR2 FQNEAQ (reference sequence).

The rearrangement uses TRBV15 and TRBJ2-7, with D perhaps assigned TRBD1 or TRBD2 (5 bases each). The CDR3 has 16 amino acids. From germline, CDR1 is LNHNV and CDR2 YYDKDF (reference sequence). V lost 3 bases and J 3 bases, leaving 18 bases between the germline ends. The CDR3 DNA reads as TGTGCCACCAGCAGCCGCCCGGGACCGGTCCACTACGAGCAGTACTTC. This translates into CATSSRPGPVHYEQYF.